Detailed here is one T cell receptor (beta chain). Its antigen target is currently unknown. Base qualities are not recorded, but no much larger clone differs from it by a single base. The sample comes from a study of blood T cells in healthy people across ages (dated by TCRdb to about 2015). Regarding the complete study: In model experiments, template switching captured about one uniquely barcoded TCR beta cDNA molecule for every two T cells. The study measured age-related changes in TCR beta repertoire diversity using deep sequencing normalized with unique cDNA molecular identifiers. The donors were split into four age groups: young (average 16 years), middle-aged (roughly 39), aged (more than 55) and long-lived (roughly 88). To avoid experimental bias, donors of different ages were distributed randomly across sequencing lanes. Using the same blood draw, the study looked at two additional independent replicas of 1 million unique cDNA reads for two donors, one aged 18 to 30 and the other aged 80 or older.

Library prep was done by 5' RACE. Reads for this sample came from an Illumina HiSeq 2500. A second PCR of roughly 6 to 11 cycles was run with a J-beta primer mix and a sample-barcoded 5' primer. A unique molecular identifier was introduced onto each TCR beta cDNA molecule by a template-switch 5' adaptor carrying 12 random nucleotides. At least 2.5 million CDR3-containing paired-end reads were obtained from each sample. First-strand cDNA synthesis was performed from all RNA using the Mint cDNA synthesis kit, with priming by a TRBC-specific oligonucleotide. Following uracil-DNA glycosylase treatment, a first 18-cycle PCR with universal primers M1SS and BC2_uni_R was performed on all cDNA. On the authors' methods: For normalization, 1 million high-quality reads were randomly selected from each sample, with every read carrying a distinct molecular identifier. Reads with shared molecular identifiers were discarded instead of being binned into consensus sequences. CDR3 identification, clonotype clustering and error correction used MiTCR with a Q25 quality threshold and the strictest error-elimination algorithm. A nonparametric unseen species model with Euler transformation was used to estimate lower-bound total TCR beta diversity. TCRdb trimmed the raw reads at Q25, called clones with MiXCR and kept productive beta chains. For every CDR3 protein sequence, its rows merge into one entry that carries the most common genes and DNA. The V and J calls were not made by the authors but by TCRdb's processing. Counted in this sample were around 780,000 distinct CDR3 sequences; 56% of them appeared once. The ten largest make up around 24% of the sample.

Trimming takes 2 bases off V and 10 bases off J; junction bases not matched to a gene: 7. The CDR3, from cysteine to phenylalanine, totals 13 residues. Only CDR3 DNA remains: 39 bases, in frame from the first base. CDR1 and CDR2 (SQVTM, ANQGSEA) derive from the germline V gene. Donors were a few dozen systemically healthy Caucasian individuals from Russia aged about 6 to 100 years. Each donor gave ten milliliters of peripheral blood, collected into EDTA-treated Vacutainer tubes. Ficoll-Paque density-gradient centrifugation was used to isolate PBMCs, with at least 6 million per sample. Total RNA, at least 6 micrograms per sample, was extracted from PBMCs with Trizol reagent. For every donor, an aliquot of PBMCs went through flow cytometry to measure the percentages of naive CD45RAhigh/CD27high T cells. What the authors observed across the whole study: Observed TCR beta diversity per million T cells fell roughly linearly with age, and a significant reduction was already apparent by age around 39. Donor CMV infection status was unknown, potentially confounding age-related changes in expanded clonotypes. The long-lived group showed more naive CD4+ T cells, fewer expanded clones and increased TCR diversity than the aged group, suggesting age selection. The percentage of naive T cells measured by flow cytometry correlated strongly with observed TCR beta diversity. Estimates of total diversity based on one million sequenced T cells were considered lower bounds and underestimates. Conclusive comparison of naive and antigen-experienced compartments was prevented by the profiling of bulk unsorted PBMCs.

Sample: blood. This sequence was found in a man aged 40-55 years in good health. Rearrangement joined TRBV29-1 to TRBJ1-2; TRBD1 aligns with 10 central bases. The CDR3 here reads CSVEPGQGNLYTF. The bases read TGCAGCGTTGAACCGGGACAGGGGAATCTCTACACCTTC.